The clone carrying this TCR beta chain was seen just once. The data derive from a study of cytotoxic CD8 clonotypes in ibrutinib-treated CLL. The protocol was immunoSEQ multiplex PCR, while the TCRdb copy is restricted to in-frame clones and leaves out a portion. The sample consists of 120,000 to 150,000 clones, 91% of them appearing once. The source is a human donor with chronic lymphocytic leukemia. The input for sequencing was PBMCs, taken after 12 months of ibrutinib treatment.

The CDR3 DNA follows: TGCGCCAGCAGTGAGTCGAATAGGGATGAGCAGTTCTTC. This sequence encodes CASSESNRDEQFF. This sequence joins TRBV10-1 and TRBJ2-1, with unresolved D. The CDR3 is 13 residues long. V dropped 0 bases and J dropped 8 bases, with 8 bases sitting between them. Germline loops: CDR1 WNHNN, CDR2 SYGVQD (reference sequence).